These 32 T cell receptor beta chains were all obtained from the same sample, sequenced in a study of blood T cell repertoires in COVID-19. Generated by immunoSEQ multiplex PCR, the TCRdb table keeps only in-frame clones and is missing some. This table has approximately 60,000 clones, about four fifths appearing once. Source material: peripheral blood. The receptors derive from a woman older than 75 with acute or convalescent COVID-19.

The table lists this clone with a count of one. The chain is built from TRBV5-5 and TRBJ2-7; possibly TRBD1 for D (6 bases). The CDR3 spans 16 residues. Germline CDR1 is SGHKS and CDR2 is YYEKEE (reference sequence). V was clipped by 4 bases and J by 2 bases, with 19 bases between them. In nucleotides, the CDR3 is TGTGCCAGCAGCCTCCAAACTATACAGGGAACCTACGAGCAGTACTTC. It encodes CASSLQTIQGTYEQYF.

The chain is built from TRBV2 and TRBJ1-3, with D perhaps TRBD1 (5 bases). This CDR3 has 12 amino acids. Germline-derived CDR1 and CDR2 are SNHLY and FYNNEI. Trimming removed 8 bases at V and 4 bases at J, with 9 bases between. CDR3 residues: CASAGTGNTIYF. DNA for the CDR3: TGTGCCAGCGCGGGGACGGGAAACACCATATATTTT.

The chain recombines TRBV27 with TRBJ2-5; D is perhaps TRBD1 (6 bases). The germline V and J ends were trimmed by 3 bases and 5 bases, with 10 bases remaining between them. This CDR3 contains 13 residues. Germline CDR1 reads MNHEY; CDR2 reads SMNVEV (reference sequence). Here the CDR3 DNA reads TGTGCCAGCAGTTTTACAGGGATGGAGACCCAGTACTTC. This encodes CASSFTGMETQYF.

This rearrangement joins TRBV21-1 to TRBJ2-7; TRBD2 is taken as the D call from the table, unchecked against the DNA. TRBV21-1 is deemed a pseudogene. This CDR3 region has 16 residues. CDR3 sequence: CASSKALRTGSYEQYF. Here the CDR3 DNA reads TGTGCCAGCAGCAAAGCGCTAAGGACTGGCTCCTACGAGCAGTACTTC.

The genes are TRBV19 and TRBJ2-2; D is perhaps TRBD2 (6 bases). Trimming left V 6 bases short and J 3 bases short, with 11 bases between. Per the germline V gene, CDR1 is LNHDA and CDR2 is SQIVND (reference sequence). CDR3 length equals 14 residues. CDR3 nucleotide sequence: TGTGCCAGTAGAGCGGGTTCGGACACCGGGGAGCTGTTTTTT. Translating gives CASRAGSDTGELFF.

This clone was detected a few times. J is TRBJ1-1 and V is TRBV29-1; possible D gene TRBD1, 5 bases. V was trimmed by 4 bases and J by 1 base, leaving 10 bases between them. CDR1 and CDR2 from the germline V gene are SQVTM and ANQGSEA. The CDR3 has 13 residues. This chain's CDR3 is CSVVGQGNTEAFF. CDR3 sequence (DNA): TGCAGCGTTGTAGGGCAGGGGAACACTGAAGCTTTCTTT.

V is TRBV16 and J is TRBJ1-5, with 8 bases fitting TRBD1. The CDR3 contains 15 residues. Germline assignment: CDR1 KGHSY and CDR2 FQNENV. V shed 3 bases and J 1 base; nucleotides not matched to a gene: 2. The CDR3 DNA sequence: TGTGCCAGCAGCCACAGGGGGCAAAGCAATCAGCCCCAGCATTTT. Amino acids: CASSHRGQSNQPQHF.

The V and J genes are TRBV4-2 and TRBJ2-7; 12 bases fit TRBD2. V trimming: 4 bases; J trimming: 4 bases; junction bases outside the gene matches: 5. Germline V gene data show CDR1 as LGHNA and CDR2 as YNFKEQ. The CDR3 length is 15 residues. CDR3 sequence (DNA): TGTGCCAGCAGCCGTTCTAGCGGGGGGGCTTACGAGCAGTACTTC. Translation gives CASSRSSGGAYEQYF.

The chain uses TRBV2 and TRBJ1-2, with no clear D. The CDR3 covers 13 residues. The V gene lost 2 bases and the J gene lost 3 bases, with 7 bases spanning the gap. The germline V gene encodes CDR1 SNHLY and CDR2 FYNNEI. The CDR3, as DNA: TGTGCCAGCAGTGAAAACCGGGACTATGGCTACACCTTC. As protein: CASSENRDYGYTF. The whole variable domain, remainder taken from reference TRBV2 and TRBJ1-2, is EPEVTQTPSHQVTQMGQEVILRCVPISNHLYFYWYRQILGQKVEFLVSFYNNEISEKSEIFDDQFSVERPDGSNFTLKIRSTKLEDSAMYFCASSENRDYGYTFGSGTRLTVV.

In its sample, this clone was seen a few times. The rearrangement joins TRBV6-1 to TRBJ1-2; TRBD1 matches 9 bases. Germline V gene lookup returns CDR1 MNHNS and CDR2 SASEGT. V was pared by 1 base and J by 3 bases, with 9 bases of the junction left unmatched. CDR3 length equals 17 residues. CDR3 in amino acids: CASSEGVRTGGYYGYTF. DNA of the CDR3: TGTGCCAGCAGTGAAGGAGTCAGAACAGGGGGCTACTATGGCTACACCTTC.

The chain combines TRBV5-7 with TRBJ2-1, with 10 bases identical to TRBD2. TRBV5-7 has ORF status, its function being uncertain. V shed 5 bases and J 4 bases; nucleotides not matched to a gene: 15. This CDR3 contains 18 residues. CDR3 sequence: CASRSKRGGKSGYNEQFF. For the CDR3, the DNA is TGTGCCAGCAGGTCAAAGCGGGGGGGCAAATCGGGATACAATGAGCAGTTCTTC.

This clone turned up a few times. This chain uses TRBV10-1 with TRBJ2-7, with D possibly being TRBD2 (6 bases). The length of the CDR3 is 13 residues. V lost 4 bases, J lost 3 bases, and 10 bases lay in between. CDR1 WNHNN and CDR2 SYGVQD come from the germline V gene (reference sequence). CDR3 nucleotides: TGCGCCAGCAGTGGGAGGGATGACTACGAGCAGTACTTC. Its protein is CASSGRDDYEQYF.

V and J are TRBV27 and TRBJ1-2; a weak D match, TRBD1 (5 bases). V was cut by 5 bases and J by 4 bases, with 17 bases left in between. The CDR3 is 15 residues long. CDR1 and CDR2 (germline): MNHEY, SMNVEV (reference sequence). CDR3 amino acids: CASSRGGTRTYGYTF. The CDR3 bases are TGTGCCAGCAGTCGGGGGGGGACCCGGACCTATGGCTACACCTTC.

This clone was picked up a small number of times. The V and J genes are TRBV7-3 and TRBJ2-2; 7 bases fit TRBD1. Germline loops: CDR1 SGHTA, CDR2 FQGTGA. There are 15 residues in the CDR3. Trimming cost V 5 bases and J 4 bases; bases outside gene matches: 7. CDR3 loop: CASSPRQGGTGELFF. CDR3 in DNA: TGTGCCAGCAGCCCTAGACAGGGTGGCACCGGGGAGCTGTTTTTT.

DNA for the CDR3: TGTGCCAGCTCCCCAGTAAGAGAGACAGGGGGCAATCAGCCCCAGCATTTT. This encodes CASSPVRETGGNQPQHF. The genes are TRBV18 and TRBJ1-5; 8 nucleotides align to TRBD1. The CDR3 sequence is 17 residues long. CDR1 is KGHSH, CDR2 LQKENI, per germline. V trimming: 6 bases; J trimming: 2 bases; junction bases outside the gene matches: 12. The full variable domain, in which reference TRBV18 and TRBJ1-5 provide the parts outside the CDR3, is NAGVMQNPRHLVRRRGQEARLRCSPMKGHSHVYWYRQLPEEGLKFMVYLQKENIIDESGMPKERFSAEFPKEGPSILRIQQVVRGDSAAYFCASSPVRETGGNQPQHFGDGTRLSIL.

J is TRBJ1-1 and V is TRBV18; a possible D gene is TRBD1 (5 bases). V lost 4 bases, J lost 8 bases, and 17 bases lay in between. The CDR3 has 14 amino acids. The germline gives CDR1 KGHSH, CDR2 LQKENI. The CDR3 protein is CASSLDSGLVEAFF. The DNA of the CDR3 is TGTGCCAGCTCACTGGATTCAGGGCTGGTGGAAGCTTTCTTT.

The V call is TRBV30, the J call TRBJ1-1; 7 bases are shared with TRBD1. Looked up from germline, CDR1 is GTSNPN and CDR2 is SVGIG (reference sequence). V lost 5 bases, J lost 3 bases, and 3 bases stayed unmatched. The CDR3 is 12 amino acids. CDR3 DNA sequence: TGTGCCTGGGACAGGGATTACACTGAAGCTTTCTTT. This gives the protein CAWDRDYTEAFF.

V is TRBV5-1 and J is TRBJ2-1, with 14 bases fitting TRBD2. CDR1 is SGHRS and CDR2 is YFSETQ in the germline V gene. CDR3 size: 16 residues. The junction had 6 bases not matched to a gene; V was cut back by 2 bases and J by 8 bases. CDR3 amino acids: CASSFSTSGGADEQFF. The CDR3, as DNA: TGCGCCAGCAGCTTTTCGACTAGCGGGGGGGCTGATGAGCAGTTCTTC.

This sequence joins TRBV6-5 and TRBJ1-4; no definite D call. V shed 4 bases and J shed 6 bases, with 12 bases lying between them. The CDR3 totals 14 residues. Germline V gives CDR1 MNHEY, CDR2 SVGAGI. CDR3 DNA: TGTGCCAGCAGTTCCGGGGAGGCGGATGAAAAACTGTTTTTT. Amino acids: CASSSGEADEKLFF.

DNA for the CDR3: TGTGCCAGCAGCCGGGACTGGGGATATGGGCAGTTCTTC. Its protein product is CASSRDWGYGQFF. V usage is TRBV3-1 (or the pseudogene TRBV3-2) and J usage is TRBJ2-1; D is possibly TRBD2 (6 bases). The V end was cut by 4 bases, the J end by 12 bases, with 16 bases between. Germline CDR1 is LGHDT and CDR2 is YNNKEL (reference sequence). This CDR3 spans 13 amino acids.

The chain has TRBV9 and TRBJ1-4; the D gene is possibly TRBD1 (6 bases). CDR1 SGDLS and CDR2 YYNGEE come from the germline V gene. V lost 0 bases, J lost 5 bases, and 11 bases lay in between. The CDR3 runs to 15 residues. CDR3 sequence reads: CASSVAQGRNEKLFF. The CDR3, as DNA: TGTGCCAGCAGCGTAGCACAGGGAAGGAATGAAAAACTGTTTTTT.

The V gene is TRBV30, the J gene TRBJ2-6; 7 positions match TRBD1. V gave up 4 bases and J gave up 4 bases; unmatched junction bases: 4. Germline CDR1 and CDR2: GTSNPN and SVGIG (reference sequence). This CDR3 comprises 14 residues. The DNA for the CDR3 is TGTGCCTGGACAGGGGGTGCGGGGGCCAACGTCCTGACTTTC. Translated: CAWTGGAGANVLTF. The full variable domain, completed using reference TRBV30 and TRBJ2-6, is SQTIHQWPATLVQPVGSPLSLECTVEGTSNPNLYWYRQAAGRGLQLLFYSVGIGQISSEVPQNLSASRPQDRQFILSSKKLLLSDSGFYLCAWTGGAGANVLTFGAGSRLTVL.

V and J are TRBV3-1 (or the pseudogene TRBV3-2) and TRBJ2-1, with 13 bases that match TRBD2. Germline CDR1 and CDR2: LGHDT and YNNKEL (reference sequence). The CDR3 runs to 15 residues. The J segment lost 5 bases and the V segment lost 4 bases, leaving 2 bases of the junction unmatched. The CDR3 reads CASSPGTSGNNEQFF. For the CDR3, the DNA is TGTGCCAGCAGCCCCGGGACTAGCGGGAACAATGAGCAGTTCTTC.

The J gene is TRBJ2-1, the V gene TRBV9, with 7 positions matching TRBD1. The trim removed 0 bases at V and 8 bases at J, leaving 8 bases unmatched. The CDR3 length is 15 residues. Germline CDR1 SGDLS, CDR2 YYNGEE. The CDR3 DNA sequence: TGTGCCAGCAGCGTAGTGGCAGGGGGTATGGATGAGCAGTTCTTC. Its protein is CASSVVAGGMDEQFF.

This rearrangement joins TRBV30 to TRBJ2-7, with 7 nucleotides matching TRBD1. J gave up 4 bases and V 5 bases, and 5 bases lay outside the gene matches. This CDR3 contains 12 residues. The germline V gene encodes CDR1 GTSNPN and CDR2 SVGIG (reference sequence). The CDR3 sequence is CAWRQGGYEQYF. Here the CDR3 DNA reads TGTGCCTGGCGACAGGGTGGGTACGAGCAGTACTTC.

This clone was detected a few times. The rearrangement uses TRBV28 and TRBJ2-7; 9 bases match TRBD1. Per germline, CDR1 MDHEN and CDR2 SYDVKM. The V and J ends lost 2 bases and 0 bases, in that order; junction bases with no gene match: 8. The CDR3 has 17 amino acids. CDR3 region: CASSLLPGTGNSYEQYF. As DNA, the CDR3 is TGTGCCAGCAGTTTACTCCCGGGGACAGGGAACTCCTACGAGCAGTACTTC.

The chain has TRBV28 and TRBJ2-1, with D possibly matching TRBD2 (5 bases). Trimming left V 8 bases short and J 6 bases short, with 11 bases between. Germline-derived CDR1 and CDR2 are MDHEN and SYDVKM. This CDR3 region has 12 residues. This CDR3 reads CASGFGVNEQFF. The CDR3 DNA is TGTGCCAGCGGCTTCGGGGTCAATGAGCAGTTCTTC.

V gene TRBV7-8 combines with J gene TRBJ2-7; TRBD2 matches at 10 bases. This CDR3 is built from 17 residues. J lost 0 bases, V lost 2 bases, and 7 bases had no gene match. The germline CDR1 and CDR2 sequences are SGHVS and FQNEAQ. The CDR3 nucleotides read TGTGCCAGCAGCTTACTCGCTAGCGGGGGCCTCTCCTACGAGCAGTACTTC. Translation gives CASSLLASGGLSYEQYF.

This clone was counted between two and nine times. The chain has TRBV4-1 and TRBJ1-3; 12 nucleotides line up with TRBD1. Per germline, CDR1 MGHRA and CDR2 YSYEKL. Unmatched junction bases numbered 16, after V lost 3 bases and J lost 4 bases. The CDR3 loop spans 20 amino acids. CDR3 nucleotide sequence: TGCGCCAGCAGCCAGACAATCCCGGGACAGGGGGCCGAATCCGGAAACACCATATATTTT. Translating gives CASSQTIPGQGAESGNTIYF.

The chain couples TRBV3-1 (or the pseudogene TRBV3-2) to TRBJ2-7, with 12 bases that match TRBD2. Germline lookup yields CDR1 LGHDT and CDR2 YNNKEL (reference sequence). The CDR3 length is 18 residues. Germline trimming cut 1 base from V and 6 bases from J; bases unmatched to any gene: 13. In nucleotides, the CDR3 is TGTGCCAGCAGCCAAGGTACCCTAGCGGGAGGGGGTGTTACCGAGCAGTACTTC. Residues: CASSQGTLAGGGVTEQYF.

The chain is built from TRBV7-3 and TRBJ2-3, with D hard to call. V shed 3 bases and J shed 4 bases, with 11 bases lying between them. This CDR3 spans 14 amino acids. CDR1 SGHTA and CDR2 FQGTGA come from the germline V gene. The CDR3 sequence: CASSFPGPSDTQYF. The CDR3 DNA sequence: TGTGCCAGCAGCTTCCCTGGGCCGTCAGATACGCAGTATTTT.

This clone was detected a few times. V gene TRBV7-9 combines with J gene TRBJ1-3; D perhaps matches TRBD1 (6 bases). This CDR3 has 12 amino acids. V was pared by 0 bases and J by 15 bases, with 12 bases between. The germline CDR1 and CDR2 sequences are SEHNR and FQNEAQ (reference sequence). CDR3 in DNA: TGTGCCAGCAGCTTAGCCGCGGGGGCCCCATATTTT. As protein: CASSLAAGAPYF.